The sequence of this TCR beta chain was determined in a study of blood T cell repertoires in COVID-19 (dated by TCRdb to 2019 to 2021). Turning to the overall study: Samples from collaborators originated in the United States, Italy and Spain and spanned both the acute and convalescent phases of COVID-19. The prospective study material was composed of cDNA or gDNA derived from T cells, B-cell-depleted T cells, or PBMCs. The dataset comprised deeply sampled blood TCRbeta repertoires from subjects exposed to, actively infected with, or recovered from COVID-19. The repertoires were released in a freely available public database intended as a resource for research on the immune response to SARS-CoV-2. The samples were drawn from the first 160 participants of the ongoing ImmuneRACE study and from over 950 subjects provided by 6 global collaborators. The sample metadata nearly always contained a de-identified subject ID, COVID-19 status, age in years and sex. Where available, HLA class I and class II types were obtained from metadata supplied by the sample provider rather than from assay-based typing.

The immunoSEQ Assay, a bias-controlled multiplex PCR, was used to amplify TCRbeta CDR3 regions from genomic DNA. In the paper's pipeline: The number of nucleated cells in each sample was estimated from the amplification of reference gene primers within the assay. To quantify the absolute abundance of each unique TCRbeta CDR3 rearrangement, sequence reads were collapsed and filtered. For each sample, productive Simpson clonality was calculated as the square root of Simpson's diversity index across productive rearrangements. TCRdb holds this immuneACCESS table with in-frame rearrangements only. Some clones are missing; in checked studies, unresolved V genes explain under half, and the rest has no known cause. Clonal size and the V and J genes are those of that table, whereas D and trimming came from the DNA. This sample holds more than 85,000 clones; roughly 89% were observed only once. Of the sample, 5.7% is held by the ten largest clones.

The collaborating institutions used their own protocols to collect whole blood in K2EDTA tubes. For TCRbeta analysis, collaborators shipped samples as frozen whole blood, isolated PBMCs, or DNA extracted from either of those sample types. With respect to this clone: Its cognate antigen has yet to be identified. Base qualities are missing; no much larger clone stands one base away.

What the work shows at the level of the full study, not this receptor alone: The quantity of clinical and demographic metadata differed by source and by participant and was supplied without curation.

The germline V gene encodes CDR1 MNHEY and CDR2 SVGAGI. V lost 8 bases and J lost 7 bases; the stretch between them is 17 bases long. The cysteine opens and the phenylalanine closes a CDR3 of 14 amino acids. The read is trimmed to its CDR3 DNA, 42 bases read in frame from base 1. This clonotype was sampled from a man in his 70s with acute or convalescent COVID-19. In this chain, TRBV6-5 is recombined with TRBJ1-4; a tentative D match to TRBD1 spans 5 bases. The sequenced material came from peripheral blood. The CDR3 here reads CASATGGSGEKLFF. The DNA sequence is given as TGTGCCAGCGCAACGGGGGGGAGTGGTGAAAAACTGTTTTTT.